Included here is one T cell receptor (beta chain) sequence, with context. These data belong to a study of blood T cell repertoires in COVID-19. Study overall: From T cells, B-cell-depleted T cells, or PBMCs came the material, which was cDNA or gDNA.

Original handling: Amplification with reference gene primers provided the estimates of nucleated cell counts. Measured with immunoSEQ multiplex PCR; TCRdb has only the in-frame clones, and not every one. D and trimming come from the DNA, and the V and J calls and clone size come from that table. Among some 230,000 clones, roughly 85% were seen once, and the ten largest hold 2.2%. The CDR3 is 17 residues long. The germline V gene encodes CDR1 SGHTS and CDR2 YDEGEE. Trimming removed 2 bases at V and 0 bases at J, with 15 bases between. This chain uses TRBV5-8 with TRBJ1-3, with D perhaps TRBD1 (5 bases). Source material: peripheral blood. The receptor was isolated from a man aged 25 to 40 who had recovered from COVID-19. CDR3 DNA sequence: TGTGCCAGCAGCTTCGGGGGAGGCAGCTACTCTGGAAACACCATATATTTT. This translates into CASSFGGGSYSGNTIYF.